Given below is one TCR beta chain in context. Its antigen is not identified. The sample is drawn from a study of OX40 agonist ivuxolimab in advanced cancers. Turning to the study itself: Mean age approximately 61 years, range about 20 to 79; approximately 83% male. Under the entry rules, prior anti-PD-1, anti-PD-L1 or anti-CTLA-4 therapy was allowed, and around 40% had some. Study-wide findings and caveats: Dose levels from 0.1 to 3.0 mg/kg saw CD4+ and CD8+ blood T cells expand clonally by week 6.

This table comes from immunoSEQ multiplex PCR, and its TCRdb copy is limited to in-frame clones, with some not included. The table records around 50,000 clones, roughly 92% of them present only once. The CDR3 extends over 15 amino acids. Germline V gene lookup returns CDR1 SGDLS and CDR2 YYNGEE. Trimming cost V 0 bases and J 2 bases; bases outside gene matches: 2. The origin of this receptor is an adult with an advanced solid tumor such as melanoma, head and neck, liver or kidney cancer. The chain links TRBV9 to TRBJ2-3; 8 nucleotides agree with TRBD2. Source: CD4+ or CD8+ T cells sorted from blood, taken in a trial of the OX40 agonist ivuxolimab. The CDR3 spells CASSVAAGVTDTQYF. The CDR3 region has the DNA TGTGCCAGCAGCGTAGCAGCGGGAGTCACAGATACGCAGTATTTT.